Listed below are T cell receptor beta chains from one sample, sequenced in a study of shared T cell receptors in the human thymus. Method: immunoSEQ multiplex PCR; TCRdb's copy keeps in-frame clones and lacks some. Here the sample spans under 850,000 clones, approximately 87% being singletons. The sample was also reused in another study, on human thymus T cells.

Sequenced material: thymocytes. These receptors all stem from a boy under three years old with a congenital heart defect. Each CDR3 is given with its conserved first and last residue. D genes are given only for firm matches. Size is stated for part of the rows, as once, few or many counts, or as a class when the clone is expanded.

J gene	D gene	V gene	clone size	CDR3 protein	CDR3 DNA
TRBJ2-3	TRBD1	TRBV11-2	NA	CASSPRARDRGGTDTQYF	TGTGCCAGCAGCCCCCGGGCCCGGGACAGGGGTGGCACAGATACGCAGTATTTT
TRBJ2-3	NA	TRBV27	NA	CASSLRVAALGTDTQYF	TGTGCCAGCAGTTTAAGGGTAGCGGCCCTTGGGACAGATACGCAGTATTTT
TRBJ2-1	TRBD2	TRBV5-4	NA	CASSLLAGSNEQFF	TGTGCCAGCAGCTTGCTAGCGGGATCCAATGAGCAGTTCTTC
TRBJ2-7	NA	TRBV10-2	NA	CASSGGSYEQYF	TGCGCCAGCAGTGGAGGGTCCTACGAGCAGTACTTC
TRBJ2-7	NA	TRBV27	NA	CASSRAPSSHEQYF	TGTGCCAGCAGCAGGGCCCCGAGCTCCCACGAGCAGTACTTC
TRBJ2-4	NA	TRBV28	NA	CASSHPLAKNIQYF	TGTGCCAGCAGCCATCCACTAGCCAAAAACATTCAGTACTTC
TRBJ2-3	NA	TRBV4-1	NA	CASSHGAVADTQYF	TGCGCCAGCAGCCATGGAGCGGTCGCAGATACGCAGTATTTT
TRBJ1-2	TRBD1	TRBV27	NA	CASGQGFGYGYTF	TGTGCCAGCGGACAGGGGTTTGGCTATGGCTACACCTTC
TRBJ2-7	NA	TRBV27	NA	CASSLAGLRREQYF	TGTGCCAGCAGTCTAGCCGGGCTCAGGAGGGAGCAGTACTTC
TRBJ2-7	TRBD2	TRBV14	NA	CASSQEHSGRAAEQYF	TGTGCCAGCAGCCAAGAACATAGCGGGAGGGCCGCCGAGCAGTACTTC
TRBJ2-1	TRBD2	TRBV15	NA	CATSRDGGGENEQFF	TGTGCCACCAGCAGAGACGGGGGGGGCGAAAATGAGCAGTTCTTC
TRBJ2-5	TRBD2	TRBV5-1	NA	CASSLATSGSSETQYF	TGCGCCAGCAGCTTGGCGACTAGCGGGAGTTCAGAGACCCAGTACTTC
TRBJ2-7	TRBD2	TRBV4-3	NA	CASSPRTSGRGPYEQYF	TGCGCCAGCAGCCCACGGACTAGCGGGAGGGGCCCCTACGAGCAGTACTTC
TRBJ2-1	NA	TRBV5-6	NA	CASISPGLLPNEQFF	TGTGCCAGCATCTCCCCGGGACTCCTTCCCAATGAGCAGTTCTTC
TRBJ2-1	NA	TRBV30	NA	CAWFSGFNEQFF	TGTGCCTGGTTCTCCGGGTTTAATGAGCAGTTCTTC
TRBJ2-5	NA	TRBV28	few	CASSLERLLGVADQETQYF	TGTGCCAGCAGTTTGGAAAGATTGTTGGGGGTAGCGGACCAAGAGACCCAGTACTTC
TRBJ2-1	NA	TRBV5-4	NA	CASSRDPWEDDYNEQFF	TGTGCCAGCAGCCGGGACCCTTGGGAGGATGACTACAATGAGCAGTTCTTC
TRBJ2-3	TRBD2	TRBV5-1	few	CASSTHLAGDTDTQYF	TGCGCCAGCAGCACCCACCTAGCGGGAGACACAGATACGCAGTATTTT
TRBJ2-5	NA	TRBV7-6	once	CASSPVQVKAEFQETQYF	TGTGCCAGCAGCCCCGTCCAGGTAAAAGCGGAGTTCCAAGAGACCCAGTACTTC
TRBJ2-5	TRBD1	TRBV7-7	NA	CASSRVPGQGIETQYF	TGTGCCAGCAGCCGAGTCCCCGGACAGGGGATAGAGACCCAGTACTTC
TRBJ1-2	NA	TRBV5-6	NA	CASSAKGVPWGYTF	TGTGCCAGCAGCGCCAAGGGGGTACCATGGGGCTACACCTTC
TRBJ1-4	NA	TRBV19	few	CASSRREKNEKLFF	TGTGCCAGCTCCCGCCGGGAGAAGAATGAAAAACTGTTTTTT
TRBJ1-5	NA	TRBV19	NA	CASTISWRDWQPQHF	TGTGCCAGTACCATCAGCTGGAGGGACTGGCAGCCCCAGCATTTT
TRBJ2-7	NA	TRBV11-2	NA	CASSLDWRTEQYEQYF	TGTGCCAGCAGCTTAGACTGGCGGACAGAGCAATACGAGCAGTACTTC
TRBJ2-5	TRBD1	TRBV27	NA	CASSLSGTGGLQETQYF	TGTGCCAGCAGTTTATCGGGGACAGGGGGGCTCCAAGAGACCCAGTACTTC
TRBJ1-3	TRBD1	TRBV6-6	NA	CASSSQTGGSGNTIYF	TGTGCCAGCAGTAGTCAGACAGGGGGCTCTGGAAACACCATATATTTT
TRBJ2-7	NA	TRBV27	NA	CASSQTGREQYF	TGTGCCAGCAGTCAAACAGGGCGCGAGCAGTACTTC
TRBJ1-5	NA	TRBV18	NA	CASSPGGNQPQHF	TGTGCCAGCTCACCTGGGGGGAATCAGCCCCAGCATTTT
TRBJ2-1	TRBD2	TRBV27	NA	CASSGRELRSYNEQFF	TGTGCCAGCAGTGGGCGGGAGTTACGCTCCTACAATGAGCAGTTCTTC
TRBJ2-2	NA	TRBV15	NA	CATSRDLRGNTGELFF	TGTGCCACCAGCAGAGATCTGCGGGGAAACACCGGGGAGCTGTTTTTT
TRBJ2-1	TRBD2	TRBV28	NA	CASRPPGLASYNEQFF	TGTGCCAGCAGACCGCCGGGACTAGCGTCCTACAATGAGCAGTTCTTC
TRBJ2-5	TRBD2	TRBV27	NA	CASSLAGGETQYF	TGTGCCAGCAGCTTAGCGGGAGGCGAGACCCAGTACTTC
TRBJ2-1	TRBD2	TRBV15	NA	CATSSGLSGRNHEQFF	TGTGCCACCAGCAGCGGGCTTAGCGGGAGAAACCATGAGCAGTTCTTC
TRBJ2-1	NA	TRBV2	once	CASSAGQVSFIDNEQFF	TGTGCCAGCAGTGCAGGCCAGGTCTCTTTCATCGACAATGAGCAGTTCTTC
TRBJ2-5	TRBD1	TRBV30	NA	CAWDGTGVYQETQYF	TGTGCCTGGGATGGGACAGGGGTGTACCAAGAGACCCAGTACTTC
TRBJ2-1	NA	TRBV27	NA	CASSLSRGNEQFF	TGTGCCAGCAGTTTATCCCGGGGGAATGAGCAGTTCTTC
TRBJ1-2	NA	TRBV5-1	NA	CASSLGPTTRGYGYTF	TGCGCCAGCAGCTTGGGTCCGACGACTCGGGGGTATGGCTACACCTTC
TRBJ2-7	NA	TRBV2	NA	CASSPSRQYF	TGTGCCAGCAGCCCTTCCCGGCAGTACTTC
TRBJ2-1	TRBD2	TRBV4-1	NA	CASSQVVAGDWEQFF	TGCGCCAGCAGCCAAGTTGTAGCGGGAGACTGGGAGCAGTTCTTC
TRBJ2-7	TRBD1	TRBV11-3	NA	CASSPGTGNEQYF	TGTGCCAGCAGCCCCGGGACAGGGAACGAGCAGTACTTC
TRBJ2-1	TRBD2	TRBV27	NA	CASTLLGGGLNNEQFF	TGTGCCAGCACCTTACTGGGGGGGGGATTAAACAATGAGCAGTTCTTC